Listed below are T cell receptor beta chains from one sample, sequenced in a study of circulating and synovial CD4+ cells in juvenile arthritis. Assay used: immunoSEQ multiplex PCR; TCRdb lists only in-frame clones, some missing. The sample lists about 33,000 clones, about 95% occurring once. The sample consisted of CD4+ T cells from blood. The origin of the receptors is a human donor with juvenile idiopathic arthritis. The CDR3 runs from the conserved cysteine through the conserved F or W. The order of the fields is J gene, V gene, D gene, clone size, CDR3 DNA, CDR3 protein. The D gene is left open where the match is weak. Where a row states a size, it is once, few, many or the class of an expanded clone; other rows omit it.

J: TRBJ1-5; V: TRBV6-1; D: TRBD1; size: NA; DNA: TGTGCCAGCAGAGAAACGACAGGGGGCGCGAGGATCAGCAATCAGCCCCAGCATTTT; CDR3: CASRETTGGARISNQPQHF
J: TRBJ2-7; V: TRBV4-1; D: TRBD2; size: NA; DNA: TGCGCCAGCAGCCAAGGAGAGGTCGGTACTAGCGGGGCAACCTACGAGCAGTACTTC; CDR3: CASSQGEVGTSGATYEQYF
J: TRBJ2-3; V: TRBV28; D: TRBD2; size: NA; DNA: TGTGCCAGCAGCGGACCTAGCGGGACGACCACAGATACGCAGTATTTT; CDR3: CASSGPSGTTTDTQYF
J: TRBJ2-5; V: TRBV6-1; D: NA; size: once; DNA: TGTGCCAGCAGTGAAATGACTCTTATGAGAGAGACCCAGTACTTC; CDR3: CASSEMTLMRETQYF
J: TRBJ2-5; V: TRBV29-1; D: TRBD2; size: NA; DNA: TGCAGCGTTCCCCGGGGGGTTCAAGAGACCCAGTACTTC; CDR3: CSVPRGVQETQYF
J: TRBJ2-1; V: TRBV28; D: TRBD2; size: NA; DNA: TGTGCCAGCAGTGGTATCGGGACTAGCGGAAACAATGAGCAGTTCTTC; CDR3: CASSGIGTSGNNEQFF
J: TRBJ2-2; V: TRBV19; D: NA; size: once; DNA: TGTGCCAGTAGTATAGGGACTCCCGGGGAGCTGTTTTTT; CDR3: CASSIGTPGELFF
J: TRBJ1-2; V: TRBV6-5; D: NA; size: NA; DNA: TGTGCCAGCATCGACAGTTATGGCTACACCTTC; CDR3: CASIDSYGYTF
J: TRBJ2-1; V: TRBV28; D: TRBD1; size: NA; DNA: TGTGCCAGCAGTACTAGAGGGGGCCCCTCCTACAATGAGCAGTTCTTC; CDR3: CASSTRGGPSYNEQFF
J: TRBJ2-4; V: TRBV11-2; D: TRBD1; size: NA; DNA: TGTGCCAGCAGCTTAGATGGACAGGGGGCGCGAACGTACTTC; CDR3: CASSLDGQGARTYF
J: TRBJ2-2; V: TRBV7-8; D: TRBD2; size: NA; DNA: TGTGCCAGCAGCTTAGGGGTTGCGGGGGGGCACTTGAACACCGGGGAGCTGTTTTTT; CDR3: CASSLGVAGGHLNTGELFF
J: TRBJ2-1; V: TRBV6-1; D: TRBD2; size: NA; DNA: TGTGCCAGCAGTTTTCAGGGAGGGTCCTACAATGAGCAGTTCTTC; CDR3: CASSFQGGSYNEQFF
J: TRBJ1-4; V: TRBV16; D: TRBD1; size: NA; DNA: TGTGCCAGCAGCCCAACCGGGACAGGGGAGGAAAAACTGTTTTTT; CDR3: CASSPTGTGEEKLFF
J: TRBJ1-2; V: TRBV28; D: NA; size: NA; DNA: TGTGCCAGCAGTTCGCTAGATGGGGCCCCTATGTATGGCTACACCTTC; CDR3: CASSSLDGAPMYGYTF
J: TRBJ1-1; V: TRBV28; D: NA; size: NA; DNA: TGTGCCAGCAGCCCCTCAGGGGCCACTGAAGCTTTCTTT; CDR3: CASSPSGATEAFF
J: TRBJ1-5; V: TRBV19; D: NA; size: NA; DNA: TGTGCCAGTAGAACATACAGGCTCGGCGGCAATCAGCCCCAGCATTTT; CDR3: CASRTYRLGGNQPQHF
J: TRBJ1-1; V: TRBV27; D: NA; size: NA; DNA: TGTGCCAGCAGCCTAGGACTGGAGAACACTGAAGCTTTCTTT; CDR3: CASSLGLENTEAFF
J: TRBJ1-1; V: TRBV7-9; D: TRBD1; size: NA; DNA: TGTGCCAGCAGCCCAGGGGGCAAGGGGACTGAAGCTTTCTTT; CDR3: CASSPGGKGTEAFF
J: TRBJ1-2; V: TRBV9; D: NA; size: NA; DNA: TGTGCCAGCAGCGTAGAAGGGAGGGGTGGCTATGGCTACACCTTC; CDR3: CASSVEGRGGYGYTF
J: TRBJ1-1; V: TRBV27; D: NA; size: NA; DNA: TGTGCCAGCAGTTCGGCAGGGGACACTGAAGCTTTCTTT; CDR3: CASSSAGDTEAFF
J: TRBJ1-3; V: TRBV7-2; D: TRBD1; size: NA; DNA: TGTGCCAGCAGCCTTCGGACAGGGCCTGGAAACACCATATATTTT; CDR3: CASSLRTGPGNTIYF
J: TRBJ1-4; V: TRBV27; D: NA; size: NA; DNA: TGTGCCAGCAGGGACACAACTAATGAAAAACTGTTTTTT; CDR3: CASRDTTNEKLFF
J: TRBJ1-1; V: TRBV2; D: TRBD1; size: NA; DNA: TGTGCCAGCAGTGAGCCGGGACAGGTGAACACTGAAGCTTTCTTT; CDR3: CASSEPGQVNTEAFF
J: TRBJ2-5; V: TRBV9; D: NA; size: NA; DNA: TGTGCCAGCAGCGTAGCGCCAGGCGAGGAGACCCAGTACTTC; CDR3: CASSVAPGEETQYF
J: TRBJ2-1; V: TRBV5-4; D: NA; size: NA; DNA: TGTGCCAGCAGCCGAACGGGAGAGGATGAGCAGTTCTTC; CDR3: CASSRTGEDEQFF
J: TRBJ1-1; V: TRBV7-2; D: NA; size: NA; DNA: TGTGCCAGCAGCTTAGACTCAGGGAACACTGAAGCTTTCTTT; CDR3: CASSLDSGNTEAFF
J: TRBJ2-3; V: TRBV28; D: TRBD2; size: NA; DNA: TGTGCCAGCAGCTCTAGCGGAGGGAGCACAGATGCGCAGTATTTT; CDR3: CASSSSGGSTDAQYF
J: TRBJ2-1; V: TRBV28; D: TRBD2; size: once; DNA: TGTGCCAGCAGTTCAAGGGCTAGCGGGAGATGGGATGAGCAGTTCTTC; CDR3: CASSSRASGRWDEQFF
J: TRBJ2-7; V: TRBV7-2; D: NA; size: NA; DNA: TGTGCCAGCAGCTTAGTCGCGGAGCTCTACGAGCAGTACTTC; CDR3: CASSLVAELYEQYF
J: TRBJ2-5; V: TRBV5-5; D: TRBD2; size: NA; DNA: TGTGCCAGCAGCATCGTGGGGGCGGGGGGCAAGACCCAGTACTTC; CDR3: CASSIVGAGGKTQYF
J: TRBJ2-1; V: TRBV6-1; D: TRBD1; size: once; DNA: TGTGCCAGCAGTTTCGGACAGGGGAGGTTCAATGAGCAGTTCTTC; CDR3: CASSFGQGRFNEQFF
J: TRBJ2-5; V: TRBV6-5; D: TRBD2; size: NA; DNA: TGTGCCAGCGGGGGTCTAGCGGGGGCAGAGACCCAGTACTTC; CDR3: CASGGLAGAETQYF
J: TRBJ2-5; V: TRBV28; D: NA; size: once; DNA: TGTGCCAGCAGCCGGGGACAAGGATCGTGGACCCAGTACTTC; CDR3: CASSRGQGSWTQYF
J: TRBJ1-4; V: TRBV29-1; D: TRBD1; size: NA; DNA: TGCAGCGTAGGACAGGGGGGAAGTGAAAAACTGTTTTTT; CDR3: CSVGQGGSEKLFF
J: TRBJ2-7; V: TRBV21-1; D: NA; size: NA; DNA: TGTGCCGAAATCAAAGAGTCCCGTCCGTCGCGTAAATACGAGCAGTACTTC; CDR3: CAEIKESRPSRKYEQYF
J: TRBJ2-5; V: TRBV28; D: TRBD2; size: NA; DNA: TGTGCCAGCACCAGTAGCGGGGGGGCCGTCGAGACCCAGTACTTC; CDR3: CASTSSGGAVETQYF
J: TRBJ2-1; V: TRBV9; D: TRBD2; size: NA; DNA: TGTGCCAGCAGCGTAGTCGGACTAGCGGAAAATGAGCAGTTCTTC; CDR3: CASSVVGLAENEQFF
J: TRBJ2-7; V: TRBV28; D: TRBD1; size: NA; DNA: TGTGCCAGCAGTTTTTTCAGGGGGCCCGAGCAGTACTTC; CDR3: CASSFFRGPEQYF
J: TRBJ1-1; V: TRBV4-1; D: NA; size: once; DNA: TGCGCCAGCAGCCAAGAGTGGGGGGTTCCCACTGAAGCTTTCTTT; CDR3: CASSQEWGVPTEAFF
J: TRBJ1-1; V: TRBV5-1; D: NA; size: once; DNA: TGCGCCAGCAGCCCCGGGAGTAATGCGGCTTTCTTT; CDR3: CASSPGSNAAFF
J: TRBJ2-3; V: TRBV2; D: NA; size: once; DNA: TGTGCCAGCAGTGCTCAGGATACGCAGTATTTT; CDR3: CASSAQDTQYF
J: TRBJ2-4; V: TRBV4-2; D: NA; size: NA; DNA: TGTGCCAGCAGCCAAGAGGTGGTGGGGACACTAGCCAAAAACATTCAGTACTTC; CDR3: CASSQEVVGTLAKNIQYF
J: TRBJ2-7; V: TRBV7-9; D: TRBD2; size: NA; DNA: TGTGCCAGCAGCTTAGAATCGGCTAGCGGAGCCTACGAGCAGTACTTC; CDR3: CASSLESASGAYEQYF
J: TRBJ1-5; V: TRBV19; D: NA; size: few; DNA: TGTGCCAGTAGTCATGGAGGCTCACTCAATCAGCCCCAGCATTTT; CDR3: CASSHGGSLNQPQHF
J: TRBJ1-5; V: TRBV29-1; D: NA; size: NA; DNA: TGCAGCGTTGGAGGAGGGGGCAATCAGCCCCAGCATTTT; CDR3: CSVGGGGNQPQHF
J: TRBJ2-7; V: TRBV5-1; D: NA; size: NA; DNA: TGCGCCAGCAGCACCCGGACATCCACCTCCTACGAGCAGTACTTC; CDR3: CASSTRTSTSYEQYF
J: TRBJ1-3; V: TRBV6-1; D: NA; size: NA; DNA: TGTGCCAGCAGTGAAGTGGAGGGTATCTCTGGAAACACCATATATTTT; CDR3: CASSEVEGISGNTIYF
J: TRBJ2-5; V: TRBV6-6; D: TRBD1; size: NA; DNA: TGTGCCAGCAGTTTCCCGGGACAGAAAAAAGAGACCCAGTACTTC; CDR3: CASSFPGQKKETQYF